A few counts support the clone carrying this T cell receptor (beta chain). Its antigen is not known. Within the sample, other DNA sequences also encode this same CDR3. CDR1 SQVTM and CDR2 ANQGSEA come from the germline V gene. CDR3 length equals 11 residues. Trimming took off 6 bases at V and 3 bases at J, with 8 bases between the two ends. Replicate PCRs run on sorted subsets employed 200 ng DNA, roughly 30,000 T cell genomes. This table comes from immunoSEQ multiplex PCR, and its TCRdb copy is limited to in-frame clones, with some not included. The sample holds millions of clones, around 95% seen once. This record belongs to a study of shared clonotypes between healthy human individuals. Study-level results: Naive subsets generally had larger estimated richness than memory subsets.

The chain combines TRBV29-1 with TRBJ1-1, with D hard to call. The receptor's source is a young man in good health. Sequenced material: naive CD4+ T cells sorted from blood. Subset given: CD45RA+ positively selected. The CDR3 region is CSVERDTEAFF. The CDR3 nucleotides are TGCAGCGTGGAGCGGGACACTGAAGCTTTCTTT. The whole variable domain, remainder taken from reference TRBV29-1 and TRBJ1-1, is SAVISQKPSRDICQRGTSLTIQCQVDSQVTMMFWYRQQPGQSLTLIATANQGSEATYESGFVIDKFPISRPNLTFSTLTVSNMSPEDSSIYLCSVERDTEAFFGQGTRLTVV.